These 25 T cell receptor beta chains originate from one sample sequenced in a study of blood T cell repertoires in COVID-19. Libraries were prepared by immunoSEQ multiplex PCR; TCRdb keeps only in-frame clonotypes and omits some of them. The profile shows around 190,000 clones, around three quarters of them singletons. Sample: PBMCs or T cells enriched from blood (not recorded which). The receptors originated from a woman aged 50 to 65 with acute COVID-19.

CDR3 region: CASSPAGSGANVLTF. CDR3 coding DNA: TGTGCCAGCAGCCCAGCAGGATCTGGGGCCAACGTCCTGACTTTC. This rearrangement joins TRBV7-3 to TRBJ2-6; D not certain. The V end was cut by 5 bases, the J end by 1 base, with 9 bases between. This CDR3 is 15 amino acids long. Germline CDR1 reads SGHTA; CDR2 reads FQGTGA. The complete variable domain, with remaining parts taken from reference TRBV7-3 and TRBJ2-6, reads GAGVSQTPSNKVTEKGKYVELRCDPISGHTALYWYRQSLGQGPEFLIYFQGTGAADDSGLPNDRFFAVRPEGSVSTLKIQRTERGDSAVYLCASSPAGSGANVLTFGAGSRLTVL.

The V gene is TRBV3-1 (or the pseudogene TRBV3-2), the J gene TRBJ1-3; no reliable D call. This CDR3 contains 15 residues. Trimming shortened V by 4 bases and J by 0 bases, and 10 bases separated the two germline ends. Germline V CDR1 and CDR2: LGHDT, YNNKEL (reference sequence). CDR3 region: CASSPLGSSGNTIYF. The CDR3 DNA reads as TGTGCCAGCAGCCCGCTTGGGAGCTCTGGAAACACCATATATTTT.

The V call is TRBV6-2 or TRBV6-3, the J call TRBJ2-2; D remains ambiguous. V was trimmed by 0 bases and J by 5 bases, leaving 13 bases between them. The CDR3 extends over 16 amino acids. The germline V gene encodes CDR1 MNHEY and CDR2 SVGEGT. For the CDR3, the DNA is TGTGCCAGCAGTTACTCGGTGACTGATATGACCGGGGAGCTGTTTTTT. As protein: CASSYSVTDMTGELFF.

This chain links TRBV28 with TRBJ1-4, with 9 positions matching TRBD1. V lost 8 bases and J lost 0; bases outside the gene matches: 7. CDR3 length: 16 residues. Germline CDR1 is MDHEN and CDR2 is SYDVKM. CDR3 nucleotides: TGTGCCAGCTCCGGGACAGGGTTTGCAACTAATGAAAAACTGTTTTTT. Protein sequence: CASSGTGFATNEKLFF.

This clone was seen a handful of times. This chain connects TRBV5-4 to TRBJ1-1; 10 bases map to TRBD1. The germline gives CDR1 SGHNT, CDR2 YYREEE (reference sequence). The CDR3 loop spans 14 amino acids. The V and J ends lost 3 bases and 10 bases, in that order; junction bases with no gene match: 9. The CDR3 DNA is TGTGCCAGCAGCTGGGACAGGGGAATGGCGAGAGCTTTCTTT. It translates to CASSWDRGMARAFF.

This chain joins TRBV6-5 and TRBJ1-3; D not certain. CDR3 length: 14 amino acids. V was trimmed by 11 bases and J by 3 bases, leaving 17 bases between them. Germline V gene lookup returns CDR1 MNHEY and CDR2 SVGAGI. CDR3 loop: CALGHTQFGNTIYF. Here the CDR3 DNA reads TGTGCCCTGGGCCACACTCAATTTGGAAACACCATATATTTT.

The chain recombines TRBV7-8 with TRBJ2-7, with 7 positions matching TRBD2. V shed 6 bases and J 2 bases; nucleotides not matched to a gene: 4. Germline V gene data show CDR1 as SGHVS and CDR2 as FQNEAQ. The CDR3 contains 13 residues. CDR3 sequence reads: CASSLSGAYEQYV. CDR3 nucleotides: TGTGCCAGCAGTTTGAGCGGGGCCTACGAGCAGTACGTC.

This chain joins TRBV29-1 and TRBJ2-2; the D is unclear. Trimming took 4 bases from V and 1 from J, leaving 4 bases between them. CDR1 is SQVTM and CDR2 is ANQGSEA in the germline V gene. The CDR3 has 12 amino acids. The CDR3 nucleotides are TGCAGCGTTGGCAGGAACACCGGGGAGCTGTTTTTT. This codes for CSVGRNTGELFF.

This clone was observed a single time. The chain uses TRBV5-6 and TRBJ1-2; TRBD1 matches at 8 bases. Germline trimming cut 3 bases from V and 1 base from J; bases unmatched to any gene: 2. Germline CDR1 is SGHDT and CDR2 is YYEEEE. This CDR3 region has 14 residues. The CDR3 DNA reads TGTGCCAGCAGCTCAGGGGGCCATAACTATGGCTACACCTTC. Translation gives CASSSGGHNYGYTF.

In DNA, the CDR3 is TGTGCCAGCAGCTCAATAGCGGGGGGGAACAATGAGCAGTTCTTC. Its protein is CASSSIAGGNNEQFF. The chain recombines TRBV7-3 with TRBJ2-1, with 11 bases identical to TRBD2. The V and J ends lost 4 bases and 5 bases, in that order; junction bases with no gene match: 4. The CDR3 is made up of 15 amino acids. The germline V gene encodes CDR1 SGHTA and CDR2 FQGTGA.

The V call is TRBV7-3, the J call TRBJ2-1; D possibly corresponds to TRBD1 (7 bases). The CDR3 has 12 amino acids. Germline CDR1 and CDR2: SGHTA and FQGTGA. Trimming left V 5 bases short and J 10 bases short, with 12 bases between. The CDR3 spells CASSNQGGEQFF. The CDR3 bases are TGTGCCAGCAGCAACCAGGGGGGCGAGCAGTTCTTC.

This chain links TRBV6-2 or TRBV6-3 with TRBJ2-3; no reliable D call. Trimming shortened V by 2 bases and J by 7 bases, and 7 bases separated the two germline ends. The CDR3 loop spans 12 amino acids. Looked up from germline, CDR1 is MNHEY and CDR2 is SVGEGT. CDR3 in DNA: TGTGCCAGCAGTTACCCACAATATACGCAGTATTTT. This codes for CASSYPQYTQYF.

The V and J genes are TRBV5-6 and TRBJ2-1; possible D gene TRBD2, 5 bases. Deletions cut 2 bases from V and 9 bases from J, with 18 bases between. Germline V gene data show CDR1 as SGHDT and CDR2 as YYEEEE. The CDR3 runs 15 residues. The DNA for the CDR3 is TGTGCCAGCAGCTTAGTGCGGGTTGGGTCTGGTGAGCAGTTCTTC. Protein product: CASSLVRVGSGEQFF.

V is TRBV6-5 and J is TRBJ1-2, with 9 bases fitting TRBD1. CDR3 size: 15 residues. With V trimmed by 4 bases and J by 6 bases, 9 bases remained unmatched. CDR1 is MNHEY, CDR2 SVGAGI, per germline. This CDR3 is CASSLATGGENGYTF. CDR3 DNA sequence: TGTGCCAGCAGTTTAGCAACAGGGGGCGAAAATGGCTACACCTTC.

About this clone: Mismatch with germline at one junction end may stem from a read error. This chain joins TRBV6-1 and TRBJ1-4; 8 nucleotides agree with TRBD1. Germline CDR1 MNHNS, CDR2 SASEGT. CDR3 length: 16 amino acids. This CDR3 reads CASREGQGRIGEKLFF. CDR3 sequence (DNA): TGTGCCAGCAGGGAAGGACAGGGTCGAATTGGCGAAAAACTGTTTTTT.

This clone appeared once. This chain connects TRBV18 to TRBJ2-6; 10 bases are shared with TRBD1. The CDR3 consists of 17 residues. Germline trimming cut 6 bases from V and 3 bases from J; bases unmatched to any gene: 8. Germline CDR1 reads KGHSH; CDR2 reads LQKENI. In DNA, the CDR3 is TGTGCCAGCTCGCTTTCTGGGACAGGGGTTGGGGCCAACGTCCTGACTTTC. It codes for CASSLSGTGVGANVLTF.

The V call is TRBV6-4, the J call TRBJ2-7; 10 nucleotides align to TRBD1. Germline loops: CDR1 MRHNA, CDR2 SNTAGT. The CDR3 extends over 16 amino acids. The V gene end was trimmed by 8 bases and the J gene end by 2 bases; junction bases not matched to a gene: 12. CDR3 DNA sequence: TGTGCCAGCCCCGGGACAGGGGCCCCCCTCCCCTACGAGCAGTACGTC. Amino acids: CASPGTGAPLPYEQYV.

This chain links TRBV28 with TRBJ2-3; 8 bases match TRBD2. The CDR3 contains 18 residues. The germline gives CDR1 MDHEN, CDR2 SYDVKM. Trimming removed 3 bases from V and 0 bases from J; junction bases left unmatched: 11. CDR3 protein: CASSFGSLSGGSTDTQYF. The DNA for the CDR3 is TGTGCCAGCAGTTTCGGATCCCTAAGCGGGGGTAGCACAGATACGCAGTATTTT.

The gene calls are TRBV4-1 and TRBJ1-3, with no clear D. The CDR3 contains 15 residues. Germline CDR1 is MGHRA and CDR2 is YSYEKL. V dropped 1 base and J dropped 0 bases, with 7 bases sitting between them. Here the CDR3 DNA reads TGCGCCAGCAGCCAAGCGCGGCACTCTGGAAACACCATATATTTT. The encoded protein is CASSQARHSGNTIYF.

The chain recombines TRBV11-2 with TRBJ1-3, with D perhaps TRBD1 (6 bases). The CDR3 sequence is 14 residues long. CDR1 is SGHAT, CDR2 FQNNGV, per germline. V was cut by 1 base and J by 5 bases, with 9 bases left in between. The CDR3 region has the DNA TGTGCCAGCAGCTTAGCCAGGGGTCGAAACACCATATATTTT. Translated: CASSLARGRNTIYF.

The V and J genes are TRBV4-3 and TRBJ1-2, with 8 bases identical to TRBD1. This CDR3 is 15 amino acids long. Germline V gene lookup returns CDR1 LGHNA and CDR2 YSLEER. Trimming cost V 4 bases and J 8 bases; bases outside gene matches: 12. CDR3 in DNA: TGCGCCAGCAGCCCAACAGGGGGAGCAGTCAGCGGCTACACCTTC. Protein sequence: CASSPTGGAVSGYTF.

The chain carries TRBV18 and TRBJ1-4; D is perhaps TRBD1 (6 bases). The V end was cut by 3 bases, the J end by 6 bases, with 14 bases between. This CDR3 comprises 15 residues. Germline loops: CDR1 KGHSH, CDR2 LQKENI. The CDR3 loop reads CASSPLGGRDEKLFF. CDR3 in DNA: TGTGCCAGCTCACCCCTCGGGGGGCGTGATGAAAAACTGTTTTTT.

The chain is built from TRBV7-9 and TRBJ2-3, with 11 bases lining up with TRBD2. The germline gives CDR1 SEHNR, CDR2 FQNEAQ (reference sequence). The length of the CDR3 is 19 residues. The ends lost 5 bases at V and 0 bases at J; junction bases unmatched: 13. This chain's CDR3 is CASSDSRLAGGFSTDTQYF. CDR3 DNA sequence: TGTGCCAGCAGCGATTCTCGGCTAGCGGGGGGCTTCAGCACAGATACGCAGTATTTT. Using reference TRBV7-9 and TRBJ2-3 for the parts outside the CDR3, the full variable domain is DTGVSQNPRHKITKRGQNVTFRCDPISEHNRLYWYRQTLGQGPEFLTYFQNEAQLEKSRLLSDRFSAERPKGSFSTLEIQRTEQGDSAMYLCASSDSRLAGGFSTDTQYFGPGTRLTVL.

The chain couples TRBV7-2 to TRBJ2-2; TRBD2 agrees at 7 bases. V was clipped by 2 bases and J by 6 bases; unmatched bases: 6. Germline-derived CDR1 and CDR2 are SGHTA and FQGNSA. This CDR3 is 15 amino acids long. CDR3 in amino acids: CASSLRQGGPGELFF. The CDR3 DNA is TGTGCCAGCAGCTTAAGGCAGGGAGGGCCCGGGGAGCTGTTTTTT.

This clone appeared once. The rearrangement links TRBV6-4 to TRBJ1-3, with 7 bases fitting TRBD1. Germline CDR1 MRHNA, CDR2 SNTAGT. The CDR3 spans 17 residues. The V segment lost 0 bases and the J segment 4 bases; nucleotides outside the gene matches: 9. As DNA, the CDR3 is TGTGCCAGCAGTGACTCACGGACAGGAACGCGAGGAAACACCATATATTTT. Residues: CASSDSRTGTRGNTIYF.